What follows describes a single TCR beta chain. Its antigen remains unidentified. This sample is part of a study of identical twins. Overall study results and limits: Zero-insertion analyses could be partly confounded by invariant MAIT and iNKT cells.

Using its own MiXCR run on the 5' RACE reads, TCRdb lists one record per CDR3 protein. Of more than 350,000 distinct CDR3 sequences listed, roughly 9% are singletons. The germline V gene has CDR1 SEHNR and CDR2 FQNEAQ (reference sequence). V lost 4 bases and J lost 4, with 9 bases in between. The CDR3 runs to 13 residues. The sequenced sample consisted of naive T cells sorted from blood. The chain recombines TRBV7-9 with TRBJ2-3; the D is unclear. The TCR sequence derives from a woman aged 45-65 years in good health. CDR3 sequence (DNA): TGTGCCAGCAGCTCTCCTATCGCAGATACGCAGTATTTT. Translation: CASSSPIADTQYF.